This TCR beta chain is drawn from a study of T cell responses to AZD1222 COVID-19 vaccine. Notes on the study in general: Reports say nearly half of spike-specific TCRs go after unmutated variant regions. Baseline serostatus was positive in only six AZD1222 recipients. A mostly white British donor set with more females was recruited, and clonal diversity was possibly underestimated.

The protocol was immunoSEQ multiplex PCR, while the TCRdb copy is restricted to in-frame clones and leaves out a portion. The table includes 250,000 to 300,000 clones, about 94% detected once. With regard to this clone: Its target is not known.

CDR3 length: 12 residues. Trimming took off 8 bases at V and 1 base at J, with 8 bases between the two ends. From germline, CDR1 is MDHEN and CDR2 SYDVKM. The J gene is TRBJ1-1, the V gene TRBV28; D is uncertain. This specimen consisted of peripheral blood, obtained 28 days after the second AZD1222 dose. The clonotype was recovered from an adult who received the AZD1222 COVID-19 vaccine. The CDR3 loop is CASGDPNTEAFF. The CDR3 DNA reads as TGTGCCAGCGGAGACCCGAACACTGAAGCTTTCTTT.